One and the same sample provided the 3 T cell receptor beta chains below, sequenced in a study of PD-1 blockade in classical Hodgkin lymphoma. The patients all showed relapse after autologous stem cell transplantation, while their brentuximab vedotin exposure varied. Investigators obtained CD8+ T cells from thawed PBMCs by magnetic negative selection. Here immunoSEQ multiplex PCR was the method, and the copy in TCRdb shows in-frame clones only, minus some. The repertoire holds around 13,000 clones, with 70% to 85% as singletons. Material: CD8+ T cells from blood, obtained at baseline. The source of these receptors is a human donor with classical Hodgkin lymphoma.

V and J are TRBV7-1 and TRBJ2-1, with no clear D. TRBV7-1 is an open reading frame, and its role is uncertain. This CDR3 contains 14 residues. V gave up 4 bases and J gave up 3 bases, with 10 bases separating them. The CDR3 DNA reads TGTGCCAGCAGCTTAGTATTTGGCTACAATGAGCAGTTCTTC. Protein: CASSLVFGYNEQFF.

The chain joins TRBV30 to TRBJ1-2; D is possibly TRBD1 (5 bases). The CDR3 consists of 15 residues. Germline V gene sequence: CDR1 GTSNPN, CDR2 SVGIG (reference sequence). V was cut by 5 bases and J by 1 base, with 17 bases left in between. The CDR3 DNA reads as TGTGCCTGGGACGGATCGGGAGGGGATAACTATGGCTACACCTTC. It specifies CAWDGSGGDNYGYTF.

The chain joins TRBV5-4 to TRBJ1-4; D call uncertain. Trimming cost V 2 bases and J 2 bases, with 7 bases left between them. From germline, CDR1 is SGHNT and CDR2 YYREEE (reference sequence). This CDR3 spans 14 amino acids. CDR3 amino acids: CASSFPSTNEKLFF. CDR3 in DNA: TGTGCCAGCAGCTTTCCTTCGACTAATGAAAAACTGTTTTTT. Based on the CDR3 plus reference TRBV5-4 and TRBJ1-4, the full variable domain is ETGVTQSPTHLIKTRGQQVTLRCSSQSGHNTVSWYQQALGQGPQFIFQYYREEENGRGNFPPRFSGLQFPNYSSELNVNALELDDSALYLCASSFPSTNEKLFFGSGTQLSVL.